Listed below are T cell receptor beta chains from one sample, sequenced in a study of graft-versus-host responses after intestinal transplantation. Profiling relied on immunoSEQ multiplex PCR, and the TCRdb table lists in-frame clones only, not all of them. The table lists approximately 85,000 clones, roughly 93% of them singletons. Antigens of these TCRs are unknown. Material: unstimulated CD8+ T cells sorted from spleen or lymph node cells, obtained before transplant. Source of these receptors: a human donor who was the organ donor for an intestinal transplant. Each CDR3 is given with its conserved first and last residue. D genes are given only for firm matches. Clone sizes are given selectively: once, few, many, or a class where the clone is expanded.

>TRBV19|TRBJ2-7|once|.
TGTGCCACCCGAGCGTCATCTTCAGGGCTCTACGAGCAGTACTTC
CATRASSSGLYEQYF
>TRBV4-3|TRBJ2-7|.|TRBD1
TGCGCCAGCAGCCAAGTCCGGGACAGCAGTTACGAGCAGTACTTC
CASSQVRDSSYEQYF
>TRBV4-1|TRBJ2-7|.|TRBD1
TGCGCCAGCAGCCACTGGACAGGGAAAAGCTACGAGCAGTACTTC
CASSHWTGKSYEQYF
>TRBV7-2|TRBJ2-7|.|.
TGTGCCAGCAGCTCCTCTGGCGACAGTGCCTACGAGCAGTACTTC
CASSSSGDSAYEQYF
>TRBV4-1|TRBJ2-3|.|.
TGCGCCAGCAAGGTCGTGGGCGGGGCGGATACGCAGTATTTT
CASKVVGGADTQYF
>TRBV4-1|TRBJ1-2|once|TRBD1
TGCGCCAGCAGCCAACCGGGACAGGTCTATGGCTACACCTTC
CASSQPGQVYGYTF
>TRBV5-6|TRBJ2-7|few|TRBD1
TGTGCCAGCAGCTTGGGGGGACAGGGAAACTACGAGCAGTACTTC
CASSLGGQGNYEQYF
>TRBV7-9|TRBJ2-5|.|.
TGTGCCAGCAGTTCCGCGGTGGGTCGGGAGACCCAGTACTTC
CASSSAVGRETQYF
>TRBV5-4|TRBJ2-3|.|TRBD2
TGTGCCAGCAGCTTCTCCGGGACTAGCGGCGATACGCAGTTTTTT
CASSFSGTSGDTQFF
>TRBV19|TRBJ1-3|.|.
TGTGCCAGTAGTCGACGGAGGGACACCATATATTTT
CASSRRRDTIYF
>TRBV13|TRBJ1-2|.|.
TGTGCCAGCAGCTCTGCCAGGGCAGGCCAAAAGGGCTACACCTTC
CASSSARAGQKGYTF
>TRBV2|TRBJ1-5|.|TRBD1
TGTGCCAGCAGCCAAGACGGGACAGGAAGCCATAGCAATCAGCCCCAGCATTTT
CASSQDGTGSHSNQPQHF
>TRBV5-6|TRBJ2-7|.|TRBD2
TGTGCCAGCAGCTCCGAGACTAGCGGGACCAACTACGAGCAGTACTTC
CASSSETSGTNYEQYF
>TRBV30|TRBJ1-1|.|.
TGTGCCTGGCATGGGGGGGACTTCACTGAAGCTTTCTTT
CAWHGGDFTEAFF
>TRBV11-1|TRBJ2-7|few|.
TGTGCCAGCAGCTCGCTTACAGGGAACTACGAGCAGTACTTC
CASSSLTGNYEQYF
>TRBV6-5|TRBJ1-1|.|.
TGTGCCACATTCCTCGCGGGGCTTTCTGAAGCTTTCTTT
CATFLAGLSEAFF
>TRBV18|TRBJ2-7|.|TRBD1
TGTGCCAGCTCACAAGCGGGGACAGGGATTTTCGAGCAGTACTTC
CASSQAGTGIFEQYF
>TRBV28|TRBJ2-7|.|.
TGTGCCAGCAGTTCCCAGGGGAGTTGGTCCTCCGAGCAGTACTTC
CASSSQGSWSSEQYF